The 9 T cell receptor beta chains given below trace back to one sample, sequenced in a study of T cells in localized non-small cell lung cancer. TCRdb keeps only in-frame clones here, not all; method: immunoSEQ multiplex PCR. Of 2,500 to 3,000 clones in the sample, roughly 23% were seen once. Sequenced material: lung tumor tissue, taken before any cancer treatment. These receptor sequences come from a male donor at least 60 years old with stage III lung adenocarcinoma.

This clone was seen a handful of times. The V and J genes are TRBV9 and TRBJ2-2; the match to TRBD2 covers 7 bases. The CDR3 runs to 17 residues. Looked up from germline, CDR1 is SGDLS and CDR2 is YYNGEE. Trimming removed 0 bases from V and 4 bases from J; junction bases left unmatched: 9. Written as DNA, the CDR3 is TGTGCCAGCAGCGTAGGGGAACTAGCGAGACTCACCGGGGAGCTGTTTTTT. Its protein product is CASSVGELARLTGELFF.

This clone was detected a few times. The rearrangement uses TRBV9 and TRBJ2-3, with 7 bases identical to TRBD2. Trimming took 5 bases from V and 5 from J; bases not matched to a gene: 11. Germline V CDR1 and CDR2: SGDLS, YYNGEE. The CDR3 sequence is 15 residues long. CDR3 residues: CASSEVGLDGDTQYF. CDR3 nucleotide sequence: TGTGCCAGCAGTGAAGTAGGACTAGATGGAGATACGCAGTATTTT.

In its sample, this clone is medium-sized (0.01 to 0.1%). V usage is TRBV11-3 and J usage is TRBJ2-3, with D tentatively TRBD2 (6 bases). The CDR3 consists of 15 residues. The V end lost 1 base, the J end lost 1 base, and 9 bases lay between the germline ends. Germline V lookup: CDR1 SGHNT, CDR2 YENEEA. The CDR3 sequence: CASSLVAGRTDTQYF. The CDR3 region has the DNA TGTGCCAGCAGCTTAGTTGCGGGGCGCACAGATACGCAGTATTTT.

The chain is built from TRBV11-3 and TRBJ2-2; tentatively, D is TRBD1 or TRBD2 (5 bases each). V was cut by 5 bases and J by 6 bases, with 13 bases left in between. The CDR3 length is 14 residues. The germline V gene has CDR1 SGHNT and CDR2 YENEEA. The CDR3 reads CASSLLEGSGELFF. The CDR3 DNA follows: TGTGCCAGCAGCCTACTCGAGGGGTCCGGGGAGCTGTTTTTT.

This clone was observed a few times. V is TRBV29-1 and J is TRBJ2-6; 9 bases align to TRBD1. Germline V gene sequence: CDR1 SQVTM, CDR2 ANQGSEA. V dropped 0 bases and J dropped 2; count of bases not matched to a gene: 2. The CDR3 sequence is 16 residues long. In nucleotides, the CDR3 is TGCAGCGTTGAAGATCGGACAGGGGCTGGGGCCAACGTCCTGACTTTC. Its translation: CSVEDRTGAGANVLTF.

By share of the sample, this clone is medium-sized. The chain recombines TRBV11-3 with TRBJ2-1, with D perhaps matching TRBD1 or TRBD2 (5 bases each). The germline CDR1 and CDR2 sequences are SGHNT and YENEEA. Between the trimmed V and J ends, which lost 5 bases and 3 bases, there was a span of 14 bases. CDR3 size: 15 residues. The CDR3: CASSPMGEDYNEQFF. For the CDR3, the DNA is TGTGCCAGCAGCCCTATGGGGGAAGACTACAATGAGCAGTTCTTC.

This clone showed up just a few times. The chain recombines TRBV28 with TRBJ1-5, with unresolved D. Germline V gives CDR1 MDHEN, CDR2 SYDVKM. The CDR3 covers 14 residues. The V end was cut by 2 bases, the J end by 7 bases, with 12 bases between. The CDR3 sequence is CASSLRQARQPQHF. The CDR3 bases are TGTGCCAGCAGTTTACGGCAGGCCCGGCAGCCCCAGCATTTT. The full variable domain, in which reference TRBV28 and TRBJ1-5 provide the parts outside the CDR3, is DVKVTQSSRYLVKRTGEKVFLECVQDMDHENMFWYRQDPGLGLRLIYFSYDVKMKEKGDIPEGYSVSREKKERFSLILESASTNQTSMYLCASSLRQARQPQHFGDGTRLSIL.

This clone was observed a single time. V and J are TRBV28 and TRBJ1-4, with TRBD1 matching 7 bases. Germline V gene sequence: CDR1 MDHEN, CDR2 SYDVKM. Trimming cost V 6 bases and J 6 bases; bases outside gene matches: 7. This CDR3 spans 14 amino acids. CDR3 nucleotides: TGTGCCAGCAGCCACGGGACAGCATATGAAAAACTGTTTTTT. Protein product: CASSHGTAYEKLFF.

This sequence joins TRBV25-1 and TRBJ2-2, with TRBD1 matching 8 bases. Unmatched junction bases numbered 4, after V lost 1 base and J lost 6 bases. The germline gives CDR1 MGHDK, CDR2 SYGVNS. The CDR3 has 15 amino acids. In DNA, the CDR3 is TGTGCCAGCAGTGAATTCAGGGGGCAATCCGGGGAGCTGTTTTTT. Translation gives CASSEFRGQSGELFF.